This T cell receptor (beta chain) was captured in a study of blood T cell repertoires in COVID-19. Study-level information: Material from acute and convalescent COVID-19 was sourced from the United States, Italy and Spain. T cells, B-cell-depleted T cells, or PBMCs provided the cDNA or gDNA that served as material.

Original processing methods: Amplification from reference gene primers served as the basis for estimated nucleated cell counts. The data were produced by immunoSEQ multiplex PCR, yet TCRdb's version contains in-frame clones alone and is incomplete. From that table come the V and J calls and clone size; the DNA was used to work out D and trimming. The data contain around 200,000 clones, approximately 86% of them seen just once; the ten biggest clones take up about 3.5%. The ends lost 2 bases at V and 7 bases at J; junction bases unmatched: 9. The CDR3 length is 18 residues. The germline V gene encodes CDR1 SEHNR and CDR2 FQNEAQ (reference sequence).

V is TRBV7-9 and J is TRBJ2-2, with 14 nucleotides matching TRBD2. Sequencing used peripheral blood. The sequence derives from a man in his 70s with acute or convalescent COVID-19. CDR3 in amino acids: CASSLSGTSGRGYGELFF. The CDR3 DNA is TGTGCCAGCAGCTTATCAGGGACTAGCGGGAGAGGATACGGGGAGCTGTTTTTT.